Sequencing of this T cell receptor beta chain was carried out in a study of blood T cell repertoires in COVID-19. Across the whole study: The United States, Italy and Spain were the sources of the acute and convalescent COVID-19 samples. T cells, B-cell-depleted T cells, or PBMCs supplied cDNA or gDNA.

The CDR3 is made up of 15 amino acids. The J segment lost 8 bases and the V segment lost 3 bases, leaving 10 bases of the junction unmatched. CDR1 is MNHEY and CDR2 is SVGEGT in the germline V gene. The assay was immunoSEQ multiplex PCR, and TCRdb's table has in-frame clones only and misses some. This sample has approximately 230,000 clones; under 90% occur once, and the top ten carry just under 20%. Sequencing was done on a sample of peripheral blood. The source is a man aged 25 to 40 with active or convalescent COVID-19. This chain joins TRBV6-2 or TRBV6-3 and TRBJ2-1, with 7 bases lining up with TRBD1. In DNA form, the CDR3 reads TGTGCCAGCAGTTATAGGGGGCCCCAGGGGGATGAGCAGTTCTTC. Residues: CASSYRGPQGDEQFF.